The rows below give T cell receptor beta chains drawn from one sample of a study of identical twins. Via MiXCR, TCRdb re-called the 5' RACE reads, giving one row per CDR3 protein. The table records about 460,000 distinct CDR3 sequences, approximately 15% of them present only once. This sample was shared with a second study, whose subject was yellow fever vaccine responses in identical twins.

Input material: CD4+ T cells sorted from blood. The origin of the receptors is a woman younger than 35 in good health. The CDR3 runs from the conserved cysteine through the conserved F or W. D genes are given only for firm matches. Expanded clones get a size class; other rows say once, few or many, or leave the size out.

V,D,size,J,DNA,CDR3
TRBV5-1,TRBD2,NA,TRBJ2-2,TGCGCCAGCGCCGGGGGGGGTATCGGCACCGGGGAGCTGTTTTTT,CASAGGGIGTGELFF
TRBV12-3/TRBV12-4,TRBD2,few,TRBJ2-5,TGTGCCAGCAGTTTAGCGGTGACTAGCGGTGAGACCCAGTACTTC,CASSLAVTSGETQYF
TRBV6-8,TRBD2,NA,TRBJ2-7,TGTGCCAGCAGGTACGAAAGCGGGAGAGCTTACGAGCAGTACTTC,CASRYESGRAYEQYF
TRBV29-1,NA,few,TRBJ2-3,TGCAGCGTTGGTGGGGACACAGATACGCAGTATTTT,CSVGGDTDTQYF
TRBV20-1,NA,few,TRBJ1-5,TGCAGTGCTAGAGATCTTAGGTTAGGGGATCAGCCCCAGCATTTT,CSARDLRLGDQPQHF
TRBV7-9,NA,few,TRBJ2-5,TGTGCCAGCAGCTCCTCTGGGGGCGGAGTCGGTGAGACCCAGTACTTC,CASSSSGGGVGETQYF
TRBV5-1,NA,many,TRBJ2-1,TGCGCCAGCAGCTTGCAGCCAGGGGAAATCAATGAGCAGTTCTTC,CASSLQPGEINEQFF
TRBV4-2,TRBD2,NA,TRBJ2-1,TGTGCCAGCAGCCAAGATGTCGGACTAGCGGGGACCTACAATGAGCAGTTCTTC,CASSQDVGLAGTYNEQFF
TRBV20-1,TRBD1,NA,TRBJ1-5,TGCAGTGCTACAAAAACAGGGGAATGGACCCAGCATTTT,CSATKTGEWTQHF
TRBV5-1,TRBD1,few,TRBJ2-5,TGCGCCAGCAGCTTGGCACCCGGACAGGGGGCTCAGGAGACCCAGTACTTC,CASSLAPGQGAQETQYF
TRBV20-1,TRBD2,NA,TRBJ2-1,TGCAGTGCCGTCCCGGGACTAGCGGGAACCTACAATGAGCAGTTCTTC,CSAVPGLAGTYNEQFF
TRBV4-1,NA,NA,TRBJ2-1,TGCGCCAGCAGCCAAGATGAGGGACTCTTCTGGGAGCAGTTCTTC,CASSQDEGLFWEQFF
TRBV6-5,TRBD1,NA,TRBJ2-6,TGTGCCAGCAGTTACGCACCAGGGACAGGGTCTGGGGCCAACGTCCTGACTTTC,CASSYAPGTGSGANVLTF
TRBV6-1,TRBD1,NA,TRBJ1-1,TGTGCCAGCAGCAAGGGACAGGGACGGACTGAAGCTTTCTTT,CASSKGQGRTEAFF
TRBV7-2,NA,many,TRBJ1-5,TGTGCCAGCAGTCAAAGAGGGGGGCATCAGCCCCAGCATTTT,CASSQRGGHQPQHF
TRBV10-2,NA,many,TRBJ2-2,TGCGCCAGCAGATGGGGGGCGAACACCGGGGAGCTGTTTTTT,CASRWGANTGELFF
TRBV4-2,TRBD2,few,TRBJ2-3,TGTGCCAGCAGCCAAGATCGAGGAGCGGGGTCTAGCACAGATACGCAGTATTTT,CASSQDRGAGSSTDTQYF
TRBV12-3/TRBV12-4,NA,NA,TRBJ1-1,TGTGCCAGCACGCGGGGCTCCACTGAAGCTTTCTTT,CASTRGSTEAFF
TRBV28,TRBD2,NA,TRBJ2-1,TGTGCCAGCAGTTTATTGGGACTAGCGGGAGATGTTGAGCAGTTCTTC,CASSLLGLAGDVEQFF
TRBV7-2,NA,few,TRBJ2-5,TGTGCCAGCAGCTATAGGGGAATAGGACAGCAAGAGACCCAGTACTTC,CASSYRGIGQQETQYF
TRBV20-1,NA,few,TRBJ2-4,TGCAGTGGTTGGGCCAGACTAGCCAAAAACATTCAGTACTTC,CSGWARLAKNIQYF
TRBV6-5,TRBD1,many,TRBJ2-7,TGTGCCAGCAGTTACTCGGGACAGAAAAACGAGCAGTACTTC,CASSYSGQKNEQYF
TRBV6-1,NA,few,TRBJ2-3,TGTGCCAGCAGTCCTTCGTACGGCACAGATACGCAGTATTTT,CASSPSYGTDTQYF
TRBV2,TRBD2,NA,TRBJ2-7,TGTGCCTTCAGTTTAATGAATTGGGCGGGAGGGACCTACGAGCAGTACTTC,CAFSLMNWAGGTYEQYF
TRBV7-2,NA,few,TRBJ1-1,TGTGCCAGCAGCCCACAAAGGGCTGAAGCTTTCTTT,CASSPQRAEAFF
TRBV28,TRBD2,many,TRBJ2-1,TGTGCCAGCACGGCGGGAGAGTACTACAATGAGCAGTTCTTC,CASTAGEYYNEQFF
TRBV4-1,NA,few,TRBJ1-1,TGCGCCAGCAGCCAAGTCGGCGGGGGCCAAAAGACTGAAGCTTTCTTT,CASSQVGGGQKTEAFF
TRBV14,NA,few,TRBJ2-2,TGTGCCAGCAGCCCGAACTTCCCCGGCACCGGGGAGCTGTTTTTT,CASSPNFPGTGELFF
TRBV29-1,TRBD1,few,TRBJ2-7,TGCAGCGTCTCACAGGGGATAGCCTACGAGCAGTACTTC,CSVSQGIAYEQYF
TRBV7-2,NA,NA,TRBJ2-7,TGTGCCAGCAGCTTAGGGAGGAGGGGTTTGGAGCAGTACTTC,CASSLGRRGLEQYF
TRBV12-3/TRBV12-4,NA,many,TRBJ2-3,TGTGCCAGCAGTTTTGGGCCAGATACGCAGTATTTT,CASSFGPDTQYF
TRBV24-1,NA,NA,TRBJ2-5,TGTGCCACCAGTGATTTGGTGGGAGGGGGTGAGACCCAGTACTTC,CATSDLVGGGETQYF
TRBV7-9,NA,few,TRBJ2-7,TGTGCCAGCAGCCGAGGACAGGGAGGGTTCTACGAGCAGTACTTC,CASSRGQGGFYEQYF
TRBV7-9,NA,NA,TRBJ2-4,TGTGCCAGCAGCTTAGCGTCCACCGCCAAAAACATTCAGTACTTC,CASSLASTAKNIQYF
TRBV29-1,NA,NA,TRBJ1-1,TGCAGCGTTGCAATCGCGGTGGGTGAAGCTTTCTTT,CSVAIAVGEAFF
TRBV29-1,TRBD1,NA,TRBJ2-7,TGCAGCGCCAAGGGACAGGGGAGATACGAGCAGTACTTC,CSAKGQGRYEQYF
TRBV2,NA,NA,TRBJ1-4,TGTGCCAGCAGTCCATCTACTCCGTGGGGCGGTGAAAAACTGTTTTTT,CASSPSTPWGGEKLFF
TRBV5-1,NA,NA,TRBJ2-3,TGCGCCAGCAGCTTGTCTGCCGGGGCAGATACGCAGTATTTT,CASSLSAGADTQYF
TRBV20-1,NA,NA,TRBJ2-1,TGCAGTGCTAGAGATTTAAGAATTCTTGAGCAGTTCTTC,CSARDLRILEQFF
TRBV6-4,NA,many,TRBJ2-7,TGTGCCAGCAGTGGTGGCCGACAGCTGGTCTACGAGCAGTACTTC,CASSGGRQLVYEQYF
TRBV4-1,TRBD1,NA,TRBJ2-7,TGCGCCAGCAGCCAAGGTCCAGGGGGCGCCTACGAGCAGTACTTC,CASSQGPGGAYEQYF
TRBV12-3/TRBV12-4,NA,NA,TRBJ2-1,TGTGCCACACAGCCCCCGGTTGTCAGGGAGCAGTTCTTC,CATQPPVVREQFF
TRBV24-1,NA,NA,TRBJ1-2,TGTGCCACCAGTGACCAGAGGACGGGATATGGCTACACCTTC,CATSDQRTGYGYTF
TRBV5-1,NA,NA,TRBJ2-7,TGCGCCAGCAGCTTGGGCCCCCGGACACAAGTCTCCTACGAGCAGTACTTC,CASSLGPRTQVSYEQYF
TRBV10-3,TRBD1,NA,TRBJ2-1,TGTGCCATCCGGGACAGGGAGGACAATGAGCAGTTCTTC,CAIRDREDNEQFF
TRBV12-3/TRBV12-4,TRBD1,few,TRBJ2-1,TGTGCCAGCACCAGACAGGGGCTGTCAAACAATGAGCAGTTCTTC,CASTRQGLSNNEQFF
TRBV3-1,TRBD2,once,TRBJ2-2,TGTGCCAGCAGCGCCCGGGGTCTAGCGGGGGGACTCATGGGGAACACCGGGGAGCTGTTTTTT,CASSARGLAGGLMGNTGELFF
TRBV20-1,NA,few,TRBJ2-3,TGCAGTGCGCCGCCCCCAGCGGTGACCCCACTTAGCACAGATACGCAGTATTTT,CSAPPPAVTPLSTDTQYF
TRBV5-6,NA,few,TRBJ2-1,TGTGCCAGCAGCCCACGTCGGGGGTTGATGGATGAGCAGTTCTTC,CASSPRRGLMDEQFF
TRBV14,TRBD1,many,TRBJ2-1,TGTGCCAGCACCAGGGACAGGGGACGTCAGTTCTTC,CASTRDRGRQFF
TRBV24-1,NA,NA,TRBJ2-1,TGTGCCACCAGTGATTTGAGTGAGCAGTTCTTC,CATSDLSEQFF
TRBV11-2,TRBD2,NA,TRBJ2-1,TGTGCCAGCAGCTTCTATAGGCGGGAGGGCCTCTACAATGAGCAGTTCTTC,CASSFYRREGLYNEQFF
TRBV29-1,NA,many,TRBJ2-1,TGCAGCGTTGAGAGGGGGAGCTCCTACAATGAGCAGTTCTTC,CSVERGSSYNEQFF
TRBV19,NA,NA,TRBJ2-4,TGTGCCAGTAGTAGGGCAGAGACCAAAAACATTCAGTACTTC,CASSRAETKNIQYF
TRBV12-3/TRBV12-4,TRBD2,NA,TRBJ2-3,TGTGCCAGCAGTTTAATGGCTAGCGGGAGGGCCTCTATCACAGATACGCAGTATTTT,CASSLMASGRASITDTQYF